Listed here are 29 T cell receptor beta chains from one sample, sequenced in a study of T-cell reconstitution after alpha-beta-depleted transplantation in children. It was with unique molecular identifiers that the TCRbeta library was prepared. One entry per CDR3 protein results from TCRdb running MiXCR on the PCR reads. The table includes 530,000 or so distinct CDR3 sequences, 27% detected once. The material was PBMCs, obtained before TCRalphabeta/CD19-depleted stem cell transplant. The receptors shown here come from a boy in the first two years of life with Wiskott-Aldrich syndrome, due to receive a stem cell transplant.

This clonotype was picked up a small number of times. The J gene is TRBJ2-1, the V gene TRBV12-3 or TRBV12-4, with a weak D call TRBD2 (5 bases). V lost 3 bases to trimming and J lost 9 bases, with 15 bases between them. The CDR3 consists of 14 residues. The CDR3 sequence is CASSFGRVGSEQFF. The DNA for the CDR3 is TGTGCCAGCAGTTTCGGGCGGGTTGGGAGTGAGCAGTTCTTC.

This clonotype was recorded a few times. In DNA, the CDR3 is TGTGCCAGCAGTTTAGTGGCGGCAGGGGCTAGTGAGACCCAGTACTTC. Protein product: CASSLVAAGASETQYF. The chain is built from TRBV12-3 or TRBV12-4 and TRBJ2-5, with D possibly being TRBD1 (6 bases). This CDR3 spans 16 amino acids. V shed 1 base and J shed 5 bases, with 17 bases lying between them.

There are a few counts of this clonotype. The gene calls are TRBV20-1 and TRBJ2-1, with 9 bases lining up with TRBD2. Trimming took 6 bases from V and 0 from J; bases not matched to a gene: 3. Germline assignment: CDR1 DFQATT and CDR2 SNEGSKA (reference sequence). CDR3 size: 14 residues. The CDR3 DNA follows: TGCAGTGCCCGAGCGGGGGGCTCCTACAATGAGCAGTTCTTC. As protein: CSARAGGSYNEQFF.

V usage is TRBV5-1 and J usage is TRBJ1-5, with D unclear. Germline assignment: CDR1 SGHRS and CDR2 YFSETQ. This CDR3 spans 14 amino acids. Trimming left V 0 bases short and J 4 bases short, with 8 bases between. The CDR3 region has the DNA TGCGCCAGCAGCTTGGGCGGCCAAAATCAGCCCCAGCATTTT. It specifies CASSLGGQNQPQHF.

The V call is TRBV12-3 or TRBV12-4, the J call TRBJ2-3; 7 bases are a match to TRBD2. The CDR3 totals 14 residues. J was trimmed by 3 bases and V by 4 bases; bases with no gene match: 4. The CDR3 nucleotides read TGTGCCAGCAGTTCGGGGAGGGTGACAGATACGCAGTATTTT. It codes for CASSSGRVTDTQYF.

The rearrangement joins TRBV4-1 to TRBJ1-2, with D unresolved. CDR1 and CDR2 from the germline V gene are MGHRA and YSYEKL. The CDR3 consists of 16 residues. V was shortened by 0 bases and J by 5 bases, with 16 bases between the two germline ends. The CDR3 loop is CASSQDILSLRYGYTF. DNA for the CDR3: TGCGCCAGCAGCCAAGATATCCTAAGTTTGAGGTATGGCTACACCTTC.

This clonotype was detected a few times. The chain recombines TRBV11-1 with TRBJ2-7; 11 bases match TRBD2. This CDR3 has 14 amino acids. CDR1 is SGHAT, CDR2 FQDESV, per germline (reference sequence). V trimming: 4 bases; J trimming: 3 bases; junction bases outside the gene matches: 2. As DNA, the CDR3 is TGTGCCAGCAGCTGGACTAGCGGGTTCTACGAGCAGTACTTC. Translated: CASSWTSGFYEQYF.

The V and J genes are TRBV5-1 and TRBJ2-5; no firm D call. From germline, CDR1 is SGHRS and CDR2 YFSETQ. V was cut by 4 bases and J by 2 bases, with 9 bases left in between. The CDR3 runs 13 residues. CDR3 sequence: CASSPEGQETQYF. The CDR3 region has the DNA TGCGCCAGCAGCCCAGAAGGGCAAGAGACCCAGTACTTC.

The sample holds a few counts of this clonotype. The rearrangement uses TRBV30 and TRBJ2-7; D remains ambiguous. The germline V and J ends were trimmed by 0 bases and 0 bases, with 3 bases remaining between them. Germline CDR1 is GTSNPN and CDR2 is SVGIG (reference sequence). The CDR3 runs 12 residues. The chain's CDR3 is CAWSVFSYEQYF. CDR3 coding DNA: TGTGCCTGGAGTGTATTCTCCTACGAGCAGTACTTC.

The V and J genes are TRBV10-3 and TRBJ1-1; possibly TRBD1 for D (6 bases). This CDR3 contains 16 residues. Trimming removed 2 bases at V and 5 bases at J, with 18 bases between. CDR1 is ENHRY and CDR2 is SYGVKD in the germline V gene. The CDR3 DNA is TGTGCCATCAGTGAGCCAAAGGGCCAGGGGCGGACTGAAGCTTTCTTT. It codes for CAISEPKGQGRTEAFF.

This chain uses TRBV20-1 with TRBJ2-5, with a possible D match to TRBD2 (5 bases). V was cut by 5 bases and J by 5 bases, with 12 bases left in between. Germline V gene data show CDR1 as DFQATT and CDR2 as SNEGSKA (reference sequence). This CDR3 has 12 residues. The CDR3 coding sequence is TGCAGTGCTCCCGGACCGGGGGAGACCCAGTACTTC. Encoded protein: CSAPGPGETQYF.

This chain uses TRBV20-1 with TRBJ1-2; D ambiguous. Trimming stripped 8 bases from V and 4 bases from J, with 14 bases between. CDR1 and CDR2 (germline): DFQATT, SNEGSKA (reference sequence). This CDR3 is built from 12 residues. The CDR3 sequence: CSPLDKFYGYTF. CDR3 in DNA: TGCAGTCCATTAGACAAGTTCTATGGCTACACCTTC.

This clonotype was detected a few times. The genes are TRBV5-1 and TRBJ1-1; no clear D gene. The germline CDR1 and CDR2 sequences are SGHRS and YFSETQ. This CDR3 comprises 14 residues. Trimming took 3 bases from V and 1 from J, leaving 10 bases between them. CDR3 nucleotides: TGCGCCAGCAGCTCCCGGGCCAGGAACACTGAAGCTTTCTTT. Translated, it gives CASSSRARNTEAFF.

The gene calls are TRBV28 and TRBJ2-7, with D tentatively TRBD1 or TRBD2 (5 bases each). CDR3 size: 12 residues. The V and J ends lost 6 bases and 4 bases respectively, with 10 bases between them. Germline CDR1 MDHEN, CDR2 SYDVKM. Here the CDR3 DNA reads TGTGCCAGCAGAACGGGACCATACGAGCAGTACTTC. Encoded protein: CASRTGPYEQYF.

The CDR3 here is CASSLMGLAGSNTGELFF. The CDR3 region has the DNA TGTGCCAGCAGCTTAATGGGACTAGCGGGATCGAACACCGGGGAGCTGTTTTTT. J is TRBJ2-2 and V is TRBV11-2, with TRBD2 identical over 13 bases. Germline CDR1 and CDR2: SGHAT and FQNNGV. The V gene end was trimmed by 2 bases and the J gene end by 0 bases; junction bases not matched to a gene: 3. CDR3 length: 18 amino acids. The entire variable domain, with the rest obtained from reference TRBV11-2 and TRBJ2-2, is as follows: EAGVAQSPRYKIIEKRQSVAFWCNPISGHATLYWYQQILGQGPKLLIQFQNNGVVDDSQLPKDRFSAERLKGVDSTLKIQPAKLEDSAVYLCASSLMGLAGSNTGELFFGEGSRLTVL.

The chain joins TRBV20-1 to TRBJ1-6; D is possibly TRBD1 (5 bases). V gave up 2 bases and J gave up 13 bases, with 18 bases separating them. This CDR3 region has 14 residues. Per the germline V gene, CDR1 is DFQATT and CDR2 is SNEGSKA (reference sequence). The CDR3, as DNA: TGCAGTGCTAGAACCGTCGGGGGAAGCGGCCCCCTCCACTTT. Encoded protein: CSARTVGGSGPLHF.

The table lists this clonotype with a few counts. The chain is built from TRBV28 and TRBJ2-7, with 8 bases aligning to TRBD2. Per germline, CDR1 MDHEN and CDR2 SYDVKM. The CDR3 is 15 amino acids. The trim removed 8 bases at V and 5 bases at J, leaving 14 bases unmatched. The CDR3 bases are TGTGCCAGCCCCCCGGGAGGGGTCGTTCCAGACGAGCAGTACTTC. Protein product: CASPPGGVVPDEQYF.

This chain connects TRBV5-1 to TRBJ2-2, with 9 positions matching TRBD1. V was pared by 6 bases and J by 5 bases, with 8 bases of the junction left unmatched. The germline V gene has CDR1 SGHRS and CDR2 YFSETQ. The CDR3 runs to 15 residues. This chain's CDR3 is CASKRDRGFTGELFF. The CDR3 DNA reads as TGCGCCAGCAAGAGAGACAGGGGGTTTACCGGGGAGCTGTTTTTT.

This clonotype was picked up a small number of times. The chain links TRBV5-1 to TRBJ2-3; perhaps TRBD2 as D (6 bases). V was clipped by 0 bases and J by 0 bases, with 11 bases between them. Germline assignment: CDR1 SGHRS and CDR2 YFSETQ. This CDR3 spans 16 amino acids. The CDR3 loop is CASSLVIAASTDTQYF. The CDR3 DNA sequence: TGCGCCAGCAGCTTGGTGATAGCGGCAAGCACAGATACGCAGTATTTT.

This clonotype was recorded a few times. The CDR3 nucleotides are TGTGCCACCCGGGGTTCTTTCGACACTGAAGCTTTCTTT. Translation gives CATRGSFDTEAFF. The gene calls are TRBV10-3 and TRBJ1-1, with D uncertain. V was pared by 10 bases and J by 3 bases, with 15 bases between. There are 13 residues in the CDR3. CDR1 ENHRY and CDR2 SYGVKD come from the germline V gene.

This clonotype was observed a handful of times. The rearrangement links TRBV20-1 to TRBJ2-3; 7 nucleotides match TRBD2. The CDR3 is made up of 13 amino acids. The germline gives CDR1 DFQATT, CDR2 SNEGSKA (reference sequence). Trimming cost V 3 bases and J 4 bases; bases outside gene matches: 4. The CDR3 sequence: CSASARESDTQYF. The CDR3 DNA follows: TGCAGTGCTAGCGCGCGGGAGTCAGATACGCAGTATTTT.

J is TRBJ1-3 and V is TRBV9; D gene ambiguous. The CDR3 runs to 15 residues. Germline V CDR1 and CDR2: SGDLS, YYNGEE. Trimming took off 3 bases at V and 0 bases at J, with 10 bases between the two ends. CDR3 nucleotide sequence: TGTGCCAGCAGCGAGGGCGGGGTCTCTGGAAACACCATATATTTT. Its protein product is CASSEGGVSGNTIYF.

This clonotype occurred many times. The chain carries TRBV7-9 and TRBJ1-1; D unclear. CDR1 is SEHNR, CDR2 FQNEAQ, per germline (reference sequence). The CDR3 has 15 amino acids. V gave up 0 bases and J gave up 0 bases, with 8 bases separating them. CDR3 nucleotide sequence: TGTGCCAGCAGCTTAGCGCCAGGTTTGAACACTGAAGCTTTCTTT. Its protein product is CASSLAPGLNTEAFF.

The V call is TRBV5-1, the J call TRBJ2-7; possible D gene TRBD2, 5 bases. V gave up 3 bases and J gave up 1 base, with 29 bases separating them. This CDR3 region has 20 residues. Per germline, CDR1 SGHRS and CDR2 YFSETQ. The CDR3 protein is CASSSFGGSRQPSGSYEQYF. In DNA, the CDR3 is TGCGCCAGCAGCTCGTTCGGCGGTTCGAGACAACCTTCGGGATCCTACGAGCAGTACTTC.

This clonotype has just a few counts. The rearrangement joins TRBV5-1 to TRBJ2-5; TRBD2 aligns across 11 bases. V shed 0 bases, J shed 2 bases, and the junction held 3 bases outside the gene matches. The CDR3 spans 16 residues. Germline values: CDR1 SGHRS, CDR2 YFSETQ. This CDR3 reads CASSLAGLAVQETQYF. CDR3 sequence (DNA): TGCGCCAGCAGCTTGGCGGGACTAGCGGTACAAGAGACCCAGTACTTC.

The V and J genes are TRBV12-3 or TRBV12-4 and TRBJ1-2; no firm D call. The V and J ends lost 4 bases and 4 bases respectively, with 13 bases between them. The CDR3 consists of 14 residues. The CDR3 coding sequence is TGTGCCAGCAGTTCCAGTCCGGGCGGCTATGGCTACACCTTC. This translates into CASSSSPGGYGYTF.

This clonotype was counted only a few times. The genes are TRBV5-1 and TRBJ2-2; D remains unclear. CDR1 and CDR2 from the germline V gene are SGHRS and YFSETQ. CDR3 length equals 13 residues. V was shortened by 2 bases and J by 4 bases, with 6 bases between the two germline ends. The CDR3 nucleotides are TGCGCCAGCAGCTTCTTGAGCACCGGGGAGCTGTTTTTT. Its translation is CASSFLSTGELFF. The variable domain in full, with the rest retrieved from reference TRBV5-1 and TRBJ2-2, is KAGVTQTPRYLIKTRGQQVTLSCSPISGHRSVSWYQQTPGQGLQFLFEYFSETQRNKGNFPGRFSGRQFSNSRSEMNVSTLELGDSALYLCASSFLSTGELFFGEGSRLTVL.

In its sample, this clonotype was seen a few times. The rearrangement joins TRBV5-1 to TRBJ2-5; 9 positions match TRBD2. V was pared by 1 base and J by 2 bases, with 6 bases of the junction left unmatched. The CDR3 contains 16 residues. Germline CDR1 SGHRS, CDR2 YFSETQ. CDR3 amino acids: CASSLPAGGGQETQYF. The CDR3 nucleotides are TGCGCCAGCAGCTTGCCGGCGGGAGGGGGTCAAGAGACCCAGTACTTC.

The chain has TRBV12-3 or TRBV12-4 and TRBJ2-2, with 13 positions matching TRBD2. The CDR3 has 17 amino acids. Losses at the gene ends were 6 bases for V and 0 bases for J; bases not matched to a gene: 4. In DNA, the CDR3 is TGTGCCAGCAGAGGACTAGCGGGAGTGTCGAACACCGGGGAGCTGTTTTTT. Its translation: CASRGLAGVSNTGELFF.